The clone carrying this TCR beta chain was detected many times. The sample is drawn from a study of T cells after yellow fever vaccination. TCRdb re-derived calls from the 5' RACE reads in MiXCR, one entry per CDR3 protein. Of about 210,000 distinct CDR3 sequences in the sample, approximately 3.3% are singletons; the top ten hold 2.5% to 3.5%. Trimming left V 5 bases short and J 4 bases short, with 13 bases between. Germline V CDR1 and CDR2: SEHNR, FQNEAQ (reference sequence). The CDR3 extends over 14 amino acids. This receptor was taken from a man younger than 35 who received the YFV17D yellow fever vaccine. The V gene is TRBV7-9, the J gene TRBJ2-3; D gene ambiguous. The input for sequencing was CD4+ T cells sorted from PBMCs, taken 10 days after the yellow fever booster vaccination. CDR3 loop: CASSPRISADTQYF. Here the CDR3 DNA reads TGTGCCAGCAGCCCCCGGATTAGTGCAGATACGCAGTATTTT.